This TCR beta chain was recorded in a study of human thymus T cells. Study-level findings and limits: In unrelated individuals, thymic repertoires overlapped highly, according to related research.

The thymus was resected at corrective cardiac surgery. Corrective surgery for congenital heart defects was being performed on the healthy Finnish infants who were the donors. Of note for this clone: Its antigen remains unidentified.

The CDR3 runs to 15 residues. Germline V lookup: CDR1 MNHEY, CDR2 SMNVEV (reference sequence). V dropped 2 bases and J dropped 6; count of bases not matched to a gene: 7. Using immunoSEQ multiplex PCR, the repertoire was profiled, and TCRdb retains in-frame clones only, with some absent. The profile shows tens of thousands of clones, roughly 94% of them singletons. The sequenced sample consisted of thymus tissue. This TCR came from a girl under three years old with a congenital heart defect but otherwise immunologically healthy. The rearrangement joins TRBV27 to TRBJ2-1, with 7 bases aligning to TRBD2. The CDR3: CASSLAGDHSNEQFF. CDR3 DNA: TGTGCCAGCAGTTTAGCGGGAGATCATTCCAATGAGCAGTTCTTC.